The T cell receptor beta chain described here comes from a study of blood T cell repertoires in COVID-19. The protocol was immunoSEQ multiplex PCR, while the TCRdb copy is restricted to in-frame clones and leaves out a portion. This table has approximately 100,000 clones, nearly 90% appearing once. This clone was picked up a small number of times. Sequenced input: peripheral blood. The sequence derives from a woman aged 55 to 70 with acute or convalescent COVID-19.

The CDR3 sequence is CASLLAGGPTFTDTQYF. Written as DNA, the CDR3 is TGTGCCAGCCTACTCGCGGGAGGTCCCACGTTCACAGATACGCAGTATTTT. This chain connects TRBV28 to TRBJ2-3; TRBD2 matches at 8 bases. The germline gives CDR1 MDHEN, CDR2 SYDVKM. V gave up 8 bases and J gave up 2 bases; unmatched junction bases: 15. This CDR3 has 17 amino acids.